Following are 2 T cell receptor beta chains from one sample sequenced in a study of CD4 T cells in relation to SARS-CoV-2 and coronaviruses (dated by TCRdb to 2020 to 2023). Antigens of these TCRs are unknown. The library was built by means of the immunoSEQ multiplex PCR assay. This immuneACCESS table, as held by TCRdb, lists in-frame sequences with V and J called but not all clones. Of the missing ones, under half trace to an unresolved V gene in checked studies; the others have no known cause. The sample records about 41,000 clones, roughly 84% of which are singletons. Roughly 1.2% of the sample is held by the ten biggest clonotypes. Sequenced input: naive CD4+ T cells from PBMCs, cultured in vitro. The sample's cell subset or site label is to be understood as: naive CD4+ T cells isolated by negative enrichment. Every receptor here comes from an adult with COVID-19.

The J gene is TRBJ2-3, the V gene TRBV19; perhaps TRBD1 as D (5 bases). Germline loops: CDR1 LNHDA, CDR2 SQIVND (reference sequence). The CDR3 totals 14 residues. With 3 bases removed from V and 2 bases from J, the gap between germline ends came to 9 bases. The CDR3 DNA reads as TGTGCCAGTAGTATGGGGCAGACCACAGATACGCAGTATTTT. This codes for CASSMGQTTDTQYF. Complete variable domain (other parts from reference TRBV19 and TRBJ2-3): DGGITQSPKYLFRKEGQNVTLSCEQNLNHDAMYWYRQDPGQGLRLIYYSQIVNDFQKGDIAEGYSVSREKKESFPLTVTSAQKNPTAFYLCASSMGQTTDTQYFGPGTRLTVL.

This chain joins TRBV9 and TRBJ2-1; D is possibly TRBD1 (5 bases). The germline V and J ends were trimmed by 4 bases and 4 bases, with 15 bases remaining between them. Germline V lookup: CDR1 SGDLS, CDR2 YYNGEE. The CDR3 is 15 amino acids. CDR3 loop: CASSPTALEYNEQFF. DNA for the CDR3: TGTGCCAGCAGCCCGACAGCCCTGGAGTACAATGAGCAGTTCTTC.